The 11 T cell receptor beta chains below all came from one sample that was sequenced in a study of cytomegalovirus exposure and HLA in healthy donors. PCR was performed using 60 Vbeta and 13 Jbeta primers. The method was immunoSEQ multiplex PCR; TCRdb's version includes in-frame clones alone and lacks a portion of them. Its clone listing holds roughly 65,000 clones. Sequenced input: PBMCs. The receptors were gathered from a boy aged 10-17 years in good health and CMV-seronegative.

The rearrangement joins TRBV7-9 to TRBJ1-2; the match to TRBD1 covers 9 bases. J was trimmed by 6 bases and V by 5 bases; bases with no gene match: 4. Germline assignment: CDR1 SEHNR and CDR2 FQNEAQ (reference sequence). The CDR3 loop spans 13 amino acids. The CDR3 DNA follows: TGTGCCAGCAGCCCCGGGACAGGGCATGGCTACACCTTC. Translation: CASSPGTGHGYTF.

This chain uses TRBV29-1 with TRBJ2-3, with 13 bases fitting TRBD2. Germline V gene lookup returns CDR1 SQVTM and CDR2 ANQGSEA. The CDR3 has 14 residues. With 6 bases clipped from V and 5 bases from J, the junction kept 5 bases outside the gene matches. CDR3 amino acids: CSVLLAGGVDTQYF. CDR3 nucleotides: TGCAGCGTCTTACTAGCGGGAGGGGTAGATACGCAGTATTTT.

J is TRBJ1-4 and V is TRBV27, with D possibly TRBD1 on 5 matching bases. From germline, CDR1 is MNHEY and CDR2 SMNVEV (reference sequence). V lost 7 bases and J 8 bases, leaving 17 bases between the germline ends. This CDR3 spans 14 amino acids. The CDR3 nucleotides read TGTGCCAGCATTGGTCATGGGGCAGGGGAAAAACTGTTTTTT. As protein: CASIGHGAGEKLFF.

The chain links TRBV5-6 to TRBJ1-4; the match to TRBD1 covers 8 bases. Germline V gives CDR1 SGHDT, CDR2 YYEEEE. This CDR3 is built from 17 residues. With 4 bases clipped from V and 0 bases from J, the junction kept 8 bases outside the gene matches. The chain's CDR3 is CASSELQGDATNEKLFF. The CDR3 nucleotides are TGTGCCAGCAGCGAACTACAGGGGGACGCAACTAATGAAAAACTGTTTTTT.

This chain uses TRBV30 with TRBJ1-5; 8 bases line up with TRBD1. V shed 4 bases, J shed 5 bases, and the junction held 4 bases outside the gene matches. The length of the CDR3 is 13 residues. Germline CDR1 and CDR2: GTSNPN and SVGIG (reference sequence). Here the CDR3 DNA reads TGTGCCTGGACTAACAGGGGGGATCAGCCCCAGCATTTT. Its translation: CAWTNRGDQPQHF.

The chain uses TRBV6-6 and TRBJ1-1; D not resolved. Trimming shortened V by 6 bases and J by 8 bases, and 19 bases separated the two germline ends. There are 14 residues in the CDR3. Germline CDR1 and CDR2: MNHNY and SVGAGI (reference sequence). CDR3 sequence reads: CASREVGGPGEAFF. DNA of the CDR3: TGTGCCAGCAGGGAAGTCGGCGGTCCTGGAGAAGCTTTCTTT.

The V gene is TRBV11-2, the J gene TRBJ2-5; TRBD1 matches at 7 bases. Germline V CDR1 and CDR2: SGHAT, FQNNGV. The V and J ends lost 3 bases and 3 bases, in that order; junction bases with no gene match: 7. This CDR3 comprises 15 residues. CDR3 in amino acids: CASSFMTGIEETQYF. The DNA for the CDR3 is TGTGCCAGCAGCTTTATGACAGGGATCGAAGAGACCCAGTACTTC.

The V gene is TRBV11-2, the J gene TRBJ2-5; the D is unclear. CDR1 SGHAT and CDR2 FQNNGV come from the germline V gene. The CDR3 extends over 15 amino acids. The germline V and J ends were trimmed by 0 bases and 5 bases, with 13 bases remaining between them. DNA of the CDR3: TGTGCCAGCAGCTTAGACCTCTCCGGGTTGGAGACCCAGTACTTC. This encodes CASSLDLSGLETQYF.

The V and J genes are TRBV5-1 and TRBJ1-5; 8 bases are shared with TRBD1. Germline V gene lookup returns CDR1 SGHRS and CDR2 YFSETQ. V was pared by 6 bases and J by 5 bases, with 7 bases of the junction left unmatched. This CDR3 is built from 14 residues. DNA of the CDR3: TGCGCCAGCACCCCCGGGACAGGTGATCAGCCCCAGCATTTT. This gives the protein CASTPGTGDQPQHF.

The chain combines TRBV11-2 with TRBJ1-6, with D possibly matching TRBD1 (5 bases). The CDR3 is 14 residues long. Trimming removed 2 bases at V and 8 bases at J, with 10 bases between. CDR1 and CDR2 (germline): SGHAT, FQNNGV. CDR3 nucleotide sequence: TGTGCCAGCAGCTTAAACCCCAGGGATTCACCCCTCCACTTT. Its translation is CASSLNPRDSPLHF.

V is TRBV18 and J is TRBJ1-5; no clear D. The germline V gene encodes CDR1 KGHSH and CDR2 LQKENI. The CDR3 runs 12 residues. Trimming cost V 5 bases and J 4 bases, with 6 bases left between them. The CDR3 here is CASSTGNQPQHF. Written as DNA, the CDR3 is TGTGCCAGCTCAACGGGGAATCAGCCCCAGCATTTT.